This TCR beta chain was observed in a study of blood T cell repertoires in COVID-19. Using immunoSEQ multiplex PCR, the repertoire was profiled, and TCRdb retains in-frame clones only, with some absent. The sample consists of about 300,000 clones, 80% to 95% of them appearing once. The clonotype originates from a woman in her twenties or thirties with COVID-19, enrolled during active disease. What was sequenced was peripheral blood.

Here the CDR3 DNA reads TGTGCCTGGAGTGGGGACAGGGGCTCGCAAGAGACCCAGTACTTC. Protein product: CAWSGDRGSQETQYF. The chain links TRBV30 to TRBJ2-5, with 10 bases aligning to TRBD1. The CDR3 totals 15 residues. V was pared by 1 base and J by 2 bases, with 4 bases of the junction left unmatched. Per germline, CDR1 GTSNPN and CDR2 SVGIG (reference sequence).